This T cell receptor (beta chain) was captured in a study of immune heterogeneity within non-small cell lung tumors. Overall study results and limits: Dominant CDR3 beta clonotypes repeated across a patient's tumor loci, while different loci held unique high-frequency clones.

Germline V lookup: CDR1 DFQATT, CDR2 SNEGSKA (reference sequence). This CDR3 has 14 residues. The V gene end was trimmed by 1 base and the J gene end by 3 bases; junction bases not matched to a gene: 4. Each sample used 600 to 700 ng of genomic DNA from bulk tumor tissue. Surgical sampling yielded several biopsies per primary tumor (spaced far apart). These patients got curative surgery after being newly diagnosed with untreated non-small cell lung cancer. Patients with newly diagnosed non-small cell lung cancer who underwent surgery with curative intent served as donors. TCR beta CDR3 was amplified by multiplex PCR using 32 V and 13 J primers. MiXCR, applied by TCRdb to the multiplex PCR reads, yields one record per CDR3 protein. The profile shows tens of thousands of distinct CDR3 sequences, 28% of them singletons. This clonotype was seen ten or more times. What it recognizes is unknown.

This sequence was found in a man aged 35 to 55 with non-small cell lung cancer. The sample consisted of lung tumor tissue. The chain recombines TRBV20-1 with TRBJ2-7, with 9 bases lining up with TRBD2. CDR3 DNA sequence: TGCAGTGCTAGAGGGGGAGCGGGGGGCTACGAGCAGTACTTC. Amino acids: CSARGGAGGYEQYF.